These 5 T cell receptor beta chains were sequenced from one sample in a study of monozygotic twins with inflammatory bowel disease. One entry per CDR3 protein, without DNA, is what TCRdb gives after re-calling the 5' RACE reads. Reported are over 100,000 distinct CDR3 sequences; the ten largest clones contain over 10%. Sequencing was done on a sample of blood. Receptors originate from a human donor with ulcerative colitis or Crohn's disease, or a healthy co-twin of an affected twin (not recorded which).

The chain employs TRBV5-6 and TRBJ1-2; the D gene TCRdb calls, TRBD1, cannot be checked with no DNA. Per germline, CDR1 SGHDT and CDR2 YYEEEE. This CDR3 region has 14 residues. CDR3: CASSPGQSTVRYTF.

This rearrangement joins TRBV7-2 to TRBJ2-7; TCRdb's assignment of TRBD1 cannot be checked, as there is no DNA. This CDR3 is 13 amino acids long. Germline V gene data show CDR1 as SGHTA and CDR2 as FQGNSA. The CDR3 here is CASSGQKSLKQYF.

The gene calls are TRBV7-2 and TRBJ2-7; TCRdb reports TRBD1, a call that lacks DNA to check it against. CDR1 is SGHTA, CDR2 FQGNSA, per germline. The CDR3 is 14 residues long. The CDR3 loop reads CASSLFAGRNEQYF.

The rearrangement uses TRBV7-2 and TRBJ2-5. Germline assignment: CDR1 SGHTA and CDR2 FQGNSA. There are 14 residues in the CDR3. The CDR3 spells CASSLQYNQETQYF. The entire variable domain, with the rest obtained from reference TRBV7-2 and TRBJ2-5, is as follows: GAGVSQSPSNKVTEKGKDVELRCDPISGHTALYWYRQSLGQGLEFLIYFQGNSAPDKSGLPSDRFSAERTGGSVSTLTIQRTQQEDSAVYLCASSLQYNQETQYFGPGTRLLVL.

V gene TRBV6-2 or TRBV6-3 combines with J gene TRBJ2-1; lacking DNA, the TRBD1 call made by TCRdb goes unchecked. The CDR3 is made up of 15 amino acids. Germline V gene data show CDR1 as MNHEY and CDR2 as SVGEGT. This CDR3 is CASSTPQGIINEQFF.